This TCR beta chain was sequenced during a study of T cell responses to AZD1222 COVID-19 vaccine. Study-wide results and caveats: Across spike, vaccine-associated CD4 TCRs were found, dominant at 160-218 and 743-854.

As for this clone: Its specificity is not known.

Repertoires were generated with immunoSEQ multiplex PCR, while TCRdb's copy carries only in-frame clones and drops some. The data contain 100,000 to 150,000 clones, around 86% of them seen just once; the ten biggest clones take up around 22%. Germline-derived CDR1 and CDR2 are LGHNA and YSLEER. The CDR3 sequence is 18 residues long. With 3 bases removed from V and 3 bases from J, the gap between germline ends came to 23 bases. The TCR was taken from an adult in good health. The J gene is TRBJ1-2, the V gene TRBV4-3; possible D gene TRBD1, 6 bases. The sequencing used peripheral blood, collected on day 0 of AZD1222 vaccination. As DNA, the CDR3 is TGCGCCAGCAGCCATCAGGGGTCGGGAGGACGAGCGGACTATGGCTACACCTTC. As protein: CASSHQGSGGRADYGYTF.